Sample share makes the clone carrying this T cell receptor (beta chain) medium-sized. Via MiXCR, TCRdb re-called the 5' RACE reads, giving one row per CDR3 protein. The sample contains 11,000 to 15,000 distinct CDR3 sequences, 10% to 11% of which appear only once. Described time point: sample taken at primary tumor resection. Sequencing of whole RNA from tumor, nontumor lung or frozen PBMC involved no sorting. These data are taken from a study of spatial heterogeneity in lung cancer. On the study more broadly: Detected sequences consistently included more beta-chain ones than alpha-chain ones.

CDR1 and CDR2 from the germline V gene are SEHNR and FQNEAQ (reference sequence). This CDR3 contains 14 residues. The J segment lost 8 bases and the V segment lost 2 bases, leaving 6 bases of the junction unmatched. V gene TRBV7-9 combines with J gene TRBJ1-2, with TRBD1 matching over 9 bases. The sequence was collected from a female donor with early-stage non-small cell lung cancer. Material: PBMCs, obtained at surgery. Here the CDR3 DNA reads TGTGCCAGCAGCTTACCGGGACAGGGAAACGGCTACACCTTC. Translating it yields CASSLPGQGNGYTF.